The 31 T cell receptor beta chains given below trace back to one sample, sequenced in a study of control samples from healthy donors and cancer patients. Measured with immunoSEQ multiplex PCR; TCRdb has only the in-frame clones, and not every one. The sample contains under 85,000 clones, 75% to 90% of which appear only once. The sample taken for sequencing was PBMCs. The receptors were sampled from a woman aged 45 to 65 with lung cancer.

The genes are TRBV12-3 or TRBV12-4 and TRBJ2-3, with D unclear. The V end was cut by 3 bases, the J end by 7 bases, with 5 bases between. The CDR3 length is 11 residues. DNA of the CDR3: TGTGCCAGCAGTTTGGGGAATACGCAGTATTTT. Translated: CASSLGNTQYF.

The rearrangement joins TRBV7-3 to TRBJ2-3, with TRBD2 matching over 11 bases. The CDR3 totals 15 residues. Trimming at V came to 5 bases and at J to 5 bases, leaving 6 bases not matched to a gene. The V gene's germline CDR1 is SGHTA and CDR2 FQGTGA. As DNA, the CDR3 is TGTGCCAGCAGCATTAGCGGGGGGGCGATAGATACGCAGTATTTT. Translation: CASSISGGAIDTQYF. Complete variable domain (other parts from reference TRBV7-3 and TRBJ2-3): GAGVSQTPSNKVTEKGKYVELRCDPISGHTALYWYRQSLGQGPEFLIYFQGTGAADDSGLPNDRFFAVRPEGSVSTLKIQRTERGDSAVYLCASSISGGAIDTQYFGPGTRLTVL.

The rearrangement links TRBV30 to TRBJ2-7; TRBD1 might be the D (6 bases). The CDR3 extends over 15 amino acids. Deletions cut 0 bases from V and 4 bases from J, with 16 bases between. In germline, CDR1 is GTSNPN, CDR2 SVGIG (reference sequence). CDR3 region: CAWSVGQPGLYEQYF. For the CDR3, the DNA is TGTGCCTGGAGTGTTGGACAGCCTGGGCTTTACGAGCAGTACTTC.

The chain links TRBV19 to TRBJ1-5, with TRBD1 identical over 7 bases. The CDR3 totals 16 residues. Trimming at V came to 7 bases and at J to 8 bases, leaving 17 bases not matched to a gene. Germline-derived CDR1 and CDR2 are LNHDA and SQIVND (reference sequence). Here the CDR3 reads CASNPRHRQGTEPQHF. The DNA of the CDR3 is TGTGCCAGTAACCCCCGGCATCGACAGGGAACGGAGCCCCAGCATTTT.

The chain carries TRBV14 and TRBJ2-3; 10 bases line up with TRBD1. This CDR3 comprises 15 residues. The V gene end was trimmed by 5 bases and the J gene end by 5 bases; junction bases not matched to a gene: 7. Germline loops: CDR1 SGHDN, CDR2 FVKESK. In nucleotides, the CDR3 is TGTGCCAGCAGCGAATGGGGACAGGGGATAGATACGCAGTATTTT. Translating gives CASSEWGQGIDTQYF. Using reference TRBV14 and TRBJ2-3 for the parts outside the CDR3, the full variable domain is EAGVTQFPSHSVIEKGQTVTLRCDPISGHDNLYWYRRVMGKEIKFLLHFVKESKQDESGMPNNRFLAERTGGTYSTLKVQPAELEDSGVYFCASSEWGQGIDTQYFGPGTRLTVL.

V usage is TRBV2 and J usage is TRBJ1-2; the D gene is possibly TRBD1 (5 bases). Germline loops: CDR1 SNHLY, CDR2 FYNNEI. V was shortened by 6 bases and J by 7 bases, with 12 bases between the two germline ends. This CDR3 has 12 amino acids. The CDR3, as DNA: TGTGCCAGCAGCCGGGGACCCCGTGGCTACACCTTC. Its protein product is CASSRGPRGYTF.

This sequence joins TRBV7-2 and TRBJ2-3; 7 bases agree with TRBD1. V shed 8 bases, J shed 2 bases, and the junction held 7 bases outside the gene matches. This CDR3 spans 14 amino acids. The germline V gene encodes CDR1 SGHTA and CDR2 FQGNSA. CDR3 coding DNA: TGTGCCAGCGGCCGGACAGGTCCCACAGATACGCAGTATTTT. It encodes CASGRTGPTDTQYF.

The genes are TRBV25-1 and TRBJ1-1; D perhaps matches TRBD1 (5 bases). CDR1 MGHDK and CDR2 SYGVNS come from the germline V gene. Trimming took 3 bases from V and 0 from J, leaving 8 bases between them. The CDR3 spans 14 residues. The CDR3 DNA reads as TGTGCCAGCAGTGAGCAGGGTTTGAACACTGAAGCTTTCTTT. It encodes CASSEQGLNTEAFF.

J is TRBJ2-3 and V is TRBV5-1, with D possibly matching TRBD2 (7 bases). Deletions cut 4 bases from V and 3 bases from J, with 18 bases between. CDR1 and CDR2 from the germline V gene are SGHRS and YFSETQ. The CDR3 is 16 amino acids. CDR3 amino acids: CASSPLTGGQTDTQYF. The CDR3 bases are TGCGCCAGCAGCCCCTTGACGGGGGGCCAGACAGATACGCAGTATTTT.

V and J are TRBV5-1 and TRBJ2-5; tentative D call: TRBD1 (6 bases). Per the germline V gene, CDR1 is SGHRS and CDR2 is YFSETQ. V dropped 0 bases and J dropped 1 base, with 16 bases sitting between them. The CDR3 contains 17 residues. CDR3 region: CASSLGGKTGLQETQYF. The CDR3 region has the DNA TGCGCCAGCAGCTTGGGGGGGAAAACAGGGCTCCAAGAGACCCAGTACTTC.

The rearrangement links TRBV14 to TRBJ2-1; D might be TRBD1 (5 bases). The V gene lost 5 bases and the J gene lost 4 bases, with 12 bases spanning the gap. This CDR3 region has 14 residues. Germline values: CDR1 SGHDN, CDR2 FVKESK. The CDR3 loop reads CASSYSQVYNEQFF. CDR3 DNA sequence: TGTGCCAGCAGCTATTCACAGGTATACAATGAGCAGTTCTTC.

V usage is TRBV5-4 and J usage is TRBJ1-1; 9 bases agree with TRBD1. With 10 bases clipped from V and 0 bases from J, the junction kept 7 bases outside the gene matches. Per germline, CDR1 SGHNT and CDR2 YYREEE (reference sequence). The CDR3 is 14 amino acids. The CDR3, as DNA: TGTGCCGCGGGACAGGGTCTTATGAACACTGAAGCTTTCTTT. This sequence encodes CAAGQGLMNTEAFF.

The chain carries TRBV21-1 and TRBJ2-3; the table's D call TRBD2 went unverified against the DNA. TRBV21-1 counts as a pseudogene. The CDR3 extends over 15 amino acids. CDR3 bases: TGTGCCAGCAGCAAAAAACTAGCGGGGGCTGATACGCAGTATTTT. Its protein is CASSKKLAGADTQYF.

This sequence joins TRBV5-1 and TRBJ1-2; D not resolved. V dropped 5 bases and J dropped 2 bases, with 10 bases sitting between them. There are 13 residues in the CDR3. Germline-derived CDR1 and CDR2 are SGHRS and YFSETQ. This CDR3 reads CASSDSRNYGYTF. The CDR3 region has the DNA TGCGCCAGCAGTGATAGCAGAAACTATGGCTACACCTTC. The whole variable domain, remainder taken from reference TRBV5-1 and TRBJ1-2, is KAGVTQTPRYLIKTRGQQVTLSCSPISGHRSVSWYQQTPGQGLQFLFEYFSETQRNKGNFPGRFSGRQFSNSRSEMNVSTLELGDSALYLCASSDSRNYGYTFGSGTRLTVV.

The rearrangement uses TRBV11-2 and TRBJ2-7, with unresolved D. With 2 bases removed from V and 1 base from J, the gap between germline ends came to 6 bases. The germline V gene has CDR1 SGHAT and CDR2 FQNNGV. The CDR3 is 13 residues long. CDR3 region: CASSLYRSYEQYF. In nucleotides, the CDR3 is TGTGCCAGCAGCTTATATCGTTCCTACGAGCAGTACTTC.

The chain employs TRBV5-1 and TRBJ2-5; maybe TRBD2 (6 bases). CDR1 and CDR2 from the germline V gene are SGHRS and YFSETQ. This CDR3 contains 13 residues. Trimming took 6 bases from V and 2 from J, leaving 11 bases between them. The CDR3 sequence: CASIGRGQETQYF. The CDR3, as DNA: TGCGCCAGCATCGGACGGGGGCAAGAGACCCAGTACTTC.

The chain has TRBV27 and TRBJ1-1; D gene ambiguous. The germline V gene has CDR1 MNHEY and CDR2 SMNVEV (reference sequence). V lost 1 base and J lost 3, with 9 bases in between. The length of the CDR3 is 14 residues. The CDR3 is CASSLYGVDTEAFF. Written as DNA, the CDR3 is TGTGCCAGCAGTTTATACGGGGTGGACACTGAAGCTTTCTTT.

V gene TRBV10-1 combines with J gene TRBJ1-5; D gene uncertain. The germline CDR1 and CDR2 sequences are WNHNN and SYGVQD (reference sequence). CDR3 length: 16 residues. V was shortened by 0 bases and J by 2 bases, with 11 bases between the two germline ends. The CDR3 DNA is TGCGCCAGCAGTGAGTCAGGGTATAGGGGCAATCAGCCCCAGCATTTT. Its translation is CASSESGYRGNQPQHF.

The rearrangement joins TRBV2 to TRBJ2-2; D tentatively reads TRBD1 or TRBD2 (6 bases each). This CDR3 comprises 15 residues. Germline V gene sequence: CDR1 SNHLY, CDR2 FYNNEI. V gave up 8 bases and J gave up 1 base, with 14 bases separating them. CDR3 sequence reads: CASWTRGQNTGELFF. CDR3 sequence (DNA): TGTGCCAGCTGGACCCGGGGGCAGAACACCGGGGAGCTGTTTTTT.

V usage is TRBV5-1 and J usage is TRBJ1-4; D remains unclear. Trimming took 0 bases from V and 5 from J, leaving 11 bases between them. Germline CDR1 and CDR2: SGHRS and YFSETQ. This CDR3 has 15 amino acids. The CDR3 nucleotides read TGCGCCAGCAGCTTGGCCGCAGGCGTGAATGAAAAACTGTTTTTT. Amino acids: CASSLAAGVNEKLFF.

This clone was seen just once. In DNA form, the CDR3 reads TGCGCCAGCAGCTTGAATGTGGGGCAAGAGACCCAGTACTTC. This encodes CASSLNVGQETQYF. V gene TRBV5-1 combines with J gene TRBJ2-5, with D unclear. Looked up from germline, CDR1 is SGHRS and CDR2 is YFSETQ. This CDR3 has 14 amino acids. The ends were cut back, 1 base at V and 2 bases at J, with 9 bases in the middle.

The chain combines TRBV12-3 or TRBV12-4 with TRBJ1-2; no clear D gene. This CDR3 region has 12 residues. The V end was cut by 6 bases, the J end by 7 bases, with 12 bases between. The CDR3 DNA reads TGTGCCAGCAGCTCACAGAGGACTGGCTACACCTTC. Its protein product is CASSSQRTGYTF.

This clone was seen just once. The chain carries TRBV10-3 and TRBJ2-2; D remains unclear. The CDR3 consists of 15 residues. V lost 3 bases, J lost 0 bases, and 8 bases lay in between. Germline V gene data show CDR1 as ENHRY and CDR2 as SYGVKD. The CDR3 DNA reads TGTGCCATCAGTGAAAACCAGGCGAACACCGGGGAGCTGTTTTTT. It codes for CAISENQANTGELFF.

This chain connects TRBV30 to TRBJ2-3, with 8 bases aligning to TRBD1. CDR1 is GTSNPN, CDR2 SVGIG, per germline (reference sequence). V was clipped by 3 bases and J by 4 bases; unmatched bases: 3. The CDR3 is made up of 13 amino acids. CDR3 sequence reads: CAWRRQGSDTQYF. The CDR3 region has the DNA TGTGCCTGGAGGCGACAGGGGTCAGATACGCAGTATTTT.

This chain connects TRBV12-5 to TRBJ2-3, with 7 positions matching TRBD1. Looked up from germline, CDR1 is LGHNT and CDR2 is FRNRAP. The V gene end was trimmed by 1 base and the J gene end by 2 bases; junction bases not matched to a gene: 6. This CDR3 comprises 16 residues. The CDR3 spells CASGLGQGGTTDTQYF. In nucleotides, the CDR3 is TGTGCTAGTGGTTTGGGACAGGGCGGAACCACAGATACGCAGTATTTT.

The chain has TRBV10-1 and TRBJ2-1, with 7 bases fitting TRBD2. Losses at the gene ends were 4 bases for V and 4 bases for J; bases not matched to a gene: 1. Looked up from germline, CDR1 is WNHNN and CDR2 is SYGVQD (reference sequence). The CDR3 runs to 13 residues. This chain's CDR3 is CASSAGRYNEQFF. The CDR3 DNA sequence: TGCGCCAGCAGTGCCGGGAGGTACAATGAGCAGTTCTTC.

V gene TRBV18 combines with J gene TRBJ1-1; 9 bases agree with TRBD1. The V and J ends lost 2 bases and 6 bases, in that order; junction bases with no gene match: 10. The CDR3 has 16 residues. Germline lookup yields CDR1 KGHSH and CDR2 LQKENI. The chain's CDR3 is CASSPKEQGAGAEAFF. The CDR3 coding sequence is TGTGCCAGCTCACCAAAGGAACAGGGGGCTGGGGCTGAAGCTTTCTTT.

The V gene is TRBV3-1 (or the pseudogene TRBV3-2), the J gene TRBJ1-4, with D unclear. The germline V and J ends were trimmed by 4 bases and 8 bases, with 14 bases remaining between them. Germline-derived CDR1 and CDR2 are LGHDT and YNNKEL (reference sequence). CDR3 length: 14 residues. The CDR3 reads CASSRTGPGEKLFF. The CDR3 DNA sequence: TGTGCCAGCAGCCGGACCGGTCCGGGGGAAAAACTGTTTTTT.

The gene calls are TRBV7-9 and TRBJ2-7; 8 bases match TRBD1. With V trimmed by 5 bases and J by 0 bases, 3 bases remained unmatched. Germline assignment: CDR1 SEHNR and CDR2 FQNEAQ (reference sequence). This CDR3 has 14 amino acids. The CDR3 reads CASSRGQDSYEQYF. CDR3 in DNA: TGTGCCAGCAGCCGGGGACAGGACTCCTACGAGCAGTACTTC.

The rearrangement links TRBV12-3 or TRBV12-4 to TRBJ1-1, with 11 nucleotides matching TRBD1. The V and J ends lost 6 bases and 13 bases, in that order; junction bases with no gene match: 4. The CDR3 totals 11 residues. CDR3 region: CASSPDRGHFF. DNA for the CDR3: TGTGCCAGCAGCCCGGACAGGGGGCATTTCTTT.

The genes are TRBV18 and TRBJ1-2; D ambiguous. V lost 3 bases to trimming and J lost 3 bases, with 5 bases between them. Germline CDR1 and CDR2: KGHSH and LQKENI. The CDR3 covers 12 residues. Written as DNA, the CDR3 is TGTGCCAGCTCACCTCCGGACTATGGCTACACCTTC. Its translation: CASSPPDYGYTF.